This TCR beta chain was identified in a study of cytomegalovirus exposure and HLA in healthy donors. Study-wide results and limits: The classifier reportedly diagnosed cytomegalovirus status with high specificity and sensitivity.

Germline CDR1 and CDR2: KGHSH and LQKENI. This CDR3 contains 15 residues. Trimming removed 3 bases at V and 8 bases at J, with 17 bases between. This table comes from immunoSEQ multiplex PCR, and its TCRdb copy is limited to in-frame clones, with some not included. The data contain 300,000 to 400,000 clones, about nine tenths of them singletons. Of note for this clone: Its specificity is unknown.

The TCR sequence derives from a young woman in good health and CMV-seronegative. Input material: PBMCs. The chain uses TRBV18 and TRBJ2-4, with D possibly being TRBD1 (6 bases). The CDR3 nucleotides are TGTGCCAGCTCACCGCAACAGGGCGCCCAGGACATTCAGTACTTC. Protein sequence: CASSPQQGAQDIQYF.